The sequence of this TCR beta chain was determined in a study of blood T cell repertoires in COVID-19. In the study overall: PBMCs, B-cell-depleted T cells, or T cells were the source of the cDNA or gDNA that made up the material.

Sequencing used immunoSEQ multiplex PCR; TCRdb keeps in-frame clones, though not all of them. The table records over 250,000 clones, over 65% of them present only once. Germline-derived CDR1 and CDR2 are SEHNR and FQNEAQ (reference sequence). The length of the CDR3 is 13 residues. The junction had 3 bases not matched to a gene; V was cut back by 7 bases and J by 1 base. Specimen: peripheral blood. The receptor was isolated from an elderly woman with acute or convalescent COVID-19. The chain joins TRBV7-9 to TRBJ2-7, with TRBD2 matching 8 bases. DNA for the CDR3: TGTGCCAGCAAGGCGGGGGGATCCTACGAGCAGTACTTC. Protein sequence: CASKAGGSYEQYF. Filled out from reference TRBV7-9 and TRBJ2-7, the complete variable domain reads DTGVSQNPRHKITKRGQNVTFRCDPISEHNRLYWYRQTLGQGPEFLTYFQNEAQLEKSRLLSDRFSAERPKGSFSTLEIQRTEQGDSAMYLCASKAGGSYEQYFGPGTRLTVT.